This section outlines one T cell receptor beta chain sequence together with its context. The V gene's germline CDR1 is SGHNT and CDR2 YYREEE (reference sequence). The V end lost 4 bases, the J end lost 3 bases, and 12 bases lay between the germline ends. The CDR3 is made up of 14 amino acids. The sample originates from a study of low-dose radiotherapy and immunotherapy resistance in tumors. Study at large: Those assigned to Cohort 2 were treated with 1 Gy per fraction every two weeks (13 Gy in total over 26 weeks). Aspirin was taken orally at 300 mg daily by patients, and this continued for four cycles from cycle 1 day 1.

Primers used for first-strand cDNA, a TRAV- and TRBV-specific set, covered both alpha and beta chains. TCRs underwent about 20 PCR cycles of amplification with a constant-region primer and V-primer adapter. It was by in vitro transcription that isolated mRNA was amplified. TCRdb called the reads again in MiXCR, with one record for every CDR3 protein. The repertoire consists of 11,000 or so distinct CDR3 sequences, with about 54% occurring once and the leading ten covering approximately 8.8%. Donors, who were enrolled in a single-arm phase I dose-escalation trial, received nivolumab, ipilimumab, aspirin, low-dose cyclophosphamide and low-dose radiotherapy.

The sequence was obtained from a human donor with advanced metastatic prostate, ovarian, gallbladder or colorectal cancer (not recorded which). This table probably holds off-target reads from a library built for another chain. This sequence joins TRBV5-4 and TRBJ2-3; D perhaps matches TRBD2 (6 bases). The CDR3 sequence is CASSPEGLTDTQYF. DNA of the CDR3: TGTGCCAGCAGCCCGGAGGGCCTTACAGATACGCAGTATTTT.